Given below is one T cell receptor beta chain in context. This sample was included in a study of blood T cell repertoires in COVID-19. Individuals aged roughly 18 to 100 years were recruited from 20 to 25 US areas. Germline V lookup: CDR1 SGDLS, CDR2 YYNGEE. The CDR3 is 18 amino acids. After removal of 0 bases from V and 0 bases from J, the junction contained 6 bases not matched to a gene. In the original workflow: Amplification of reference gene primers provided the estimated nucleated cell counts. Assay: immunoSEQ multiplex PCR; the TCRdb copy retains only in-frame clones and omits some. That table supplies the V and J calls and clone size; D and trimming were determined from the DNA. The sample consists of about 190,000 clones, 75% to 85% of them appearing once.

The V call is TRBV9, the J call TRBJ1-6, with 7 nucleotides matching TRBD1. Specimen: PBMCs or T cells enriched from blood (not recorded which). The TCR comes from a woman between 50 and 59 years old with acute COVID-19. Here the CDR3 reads CASSVGGTASSYNSPLHF. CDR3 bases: TGTGCCAGCAGCGTAGGGGGGACAGCGAGCTCCTATAATTCACCCCTCCACTTT.